Each of the 29 T cell receptor beta chains below was sequenced from the same sample in a study of blood T cell repertoires in COVID-19. The table came from immunoSEQ multiplex PCR; TCRdb's copy has only in-frame clones and leaves some out. The profile shows 400,000 to 450,000 clones, about 91% of them singletons. Sequencing used peripheral blood. These receptors all come from a woman aged 45-65 years with COVID-19, enrolled during active disease.

The chain links TRBV5-1 to TRBJ2-3; 10 nucleotides match TRBD2. V dropped 8 bases and J dropped 6; count of bases not matched to a gene: 9. The germline V gene encodes CDR1 SGHRS and CDR2 YFSETQ. The CDR3 is made up of 14 amino acids. The CDR3: CASQLAGRTDTQYF. Here the CDR3 DNA reads TGCGCCAGTCAACTAGCGGGGAGAACGGATACGCAGTATTTT.

This clone was found once. The sample contains more than one DNA sequence encoding this CDR3. The chain carries TRBV3-1 (or the pseudogene TRBV3-2) and TRBJ2-5; D is uncertain. V lost 1 base, J lost 1 base, and 7 bases lay in between. Per the germline V gene, CDR1 is LGHDT and CDR2 is YNNKEL (reference sequence). The CDR3 spans 14 residues. CDR3 protein: CASSQGTGQETQYF. The DNA of the CDR3 is TGTGCCAGCAGCCAAGGAACTGGCCAAGAGACCCAGTACTTC.

This chain joins TRBV10-3 and TRBJ1-2, with D perhaps matching TRBD1 (6 bases). The CDR3 is 15 amino acids. The germline V gene has CDR1 ENHRY and CDR2 SYGVKD. With 6 bases removed from V and 5 bases from J, the gap between germline ends came to 19 bases. The CDR3 reads CAISLRDKDSYGYTF. The CDR3 nucleotides read TGTGCCATCAGCCTCCGGGACAAGGATTCGTATGGCTACACCTTC.

This clone was picked up one time. This sequence joins TRBV7-2 and TRBJ2-1; 8 nucleotides align to TRBD2. From germline, CDR1 is SGHTA and CDR2 FQGNSA. V dropped 2 bases and J dropped 7; count of bases not matched to a gene: 10. The CDR3 loop spans 16 amino acids. CDR3 nucleotides: TGTGCCAGCAGCTTATCTTCCGGCGGGGGGTGGAATGAGCAGTTCTTC. Translated: CASSLSSGGGWNEQFF.

The rearrangement uses TRBV9 and TRBJ1-1; D unresolved. The CDR3 consists of 12 residues. Germline CDR1 is SGDLS and CDR2 is YYNGEE. V was trimmed by 0 bases and J by 3 bases, leaving 3 bases between them. This CDR3 is CASSVGDTEAFF. DNA for the CDR3: TGTGCCAGCAGCGTAGGAGACACTGAAGCTTTCTTT.

This clone has just one count. The chain combines TRBV28 with TRBJ1-2, with D uncertain. CDR1 and CDR2 (germline): MDHEN, SYDVKM. The CDR3 totals 14 residues. The V gene lost 2 bases and the J gene lost 4 bases, with 11 bases spanning the gap. The CDR3 DNA reads as TGTGCCAGCAGTTTAAGTAGCCCCACCTATGGCTACACCTTC. Its protein product is CASSLSSPTYGYTF.

V is TRBV5-1 and J is TRBJ1-6, with TRBD1 matching 7 bases. Germline loops: CDR1 SGHRS, CDR2 YFSETQ. With V trimmed by 7 bases and J by 10 bases, 11 bases remained unmatched. The length of the CDR3 is 14 residues. CDR3 protein: CASASTGTDSPLHF. CDR3 nucleotides: TGCGCCAGCGCATCGACAGGGACTGACTCACCCCTCCACTTT.

This chain links TRBV2 with TRBJ2-3, with 9 bases identical to TRBD1. Losses at the gene ends were 10 bases for V and 3 bases for J; bases not matched to a gene: 5. The length of the CDR3 is 13 residues. CDR1 and CDR2 (germline): SNHLY, FYNNEI. The CDR3 sequence is CATRDRATDTQYF. The CDR3 coding sequence is TGTGCCACCCGGGACAGGGCAACAGATACGCAGTATTTT.

This chain connects TRBV10-2 to TRBJ1-3, with D possibly TRBD1 on 5 matching bases. The CDR3 extends over 17 amino acids. CDR1 WSHSY and CDR2 SAAADI come from the germline V gene. V was trimmed by 3 bases and J by 0 bases, leaving 15 bases between them. In nucleotides, the CDR3 is TGCGCCAGCAGTGAATCACGAGTGGGGGGCTCTGGAAACACCATATATTTT. This translates into CASSESRVGGSGNTIYF.

The rearrangement links TRBV6-5 to TRBJ1-2, with 8 bases matching TRBD1. Germline assignment: CDR1 MNHEY and CDR2 SVGAGI. The CDR3 is made up of 13 amino acids. V lost 10 bases, J lost 5 bases, and 9 bases stayed unmatched. The CDR3 region is CAIRRDRQYGYTF. Written as DNA, the CDR3 is TGTGCCATCCGCCGGGACAGGCAATATGGCTACACCTTC.

V gene TRBV6-5 combines with J gene TRBJ2-7; 8 bases match TRBD1. Germline V CDR1 and CDR2: MNHEY, SVGAGI. The junction had 4 bases not matched to a gene; V was cut back by 6 bases and J by 3 bases. The CDR3 covers 13 residues. CDR3 sequence (DNA): TGTGCCAGCAGCCTGGGACAGGACTACGAGCAGTACTTC. It codes for CASSLGQDYEQYF.

The CDR3 DNA sequence: TGTGCCAGCAGCGCGACTGGTAACTATGGCTACACCTTC. Amino acid sequence: CASSATGNYGYTF. This chain joins TRBV3-1 (or the pseudogene TRBV3-2) and TRBJ1-2; no reliable D call. The germline V gene encodes CDR1 LGHDT and CDR2 YNNKEL (reference sequence). Trimming removed 5 bases at V and 1 base at J, with 8 bases between. The CDR3 spans 13 residues.

The V gene is TRBV25-1, the J gene TRBJ1-6, with D hard to call. The germline V gene has CDR1 MGHDK and CDR2 SYGVNS. V was clipped by 6 bases and J by 5 bases, with 11 bases between them. This CDR3 has 14 residues. CDR3 coding DNA: TGTGCCAGCAGGCCCCGACAAGATAATTCACCCCTCCACTTT. Translating it yields CASRPRQDNSPLHF. Variable domain in full (rest from reference TRBV25-1 and TRBJ1-6): EADIYQTPRYLVIGTGKKITLECSQTMGHDKMYWYQQDPGMELHLIHYSYGVNSTEKGDLSSESTVSRIRTEHFPLTLESARPSHTSQYLCASRPRQDNSPLHFGNGTRLTVT.

The chain has TRBV19 and TRBJ1-2; D is uncertain. Germline V gives CDR1 LNHDA, CDR2 SQIVND (reference sequence). This CDR3 is built from 12 residues. The V and J ends lost 4 bases and 5 bases respectively, with 8 bases between them. The CDR3, as DNA: TGTGCCAGTAGTACCGACTTATATGGCTACACCTTC. Its translation: CASSTDLYGYTF. The full variable domain, its missing parts supplied by reference TRBV19 and TRBJ1-2, is DGGITQSPKYLFRKEGQNVTLSCEQNLNHDAMYWYRQDPGQGLRLIYYSQIVNDFQKGDIAEGYSVSREKKESFPLTVTSAQKNPTAFYLCASSTDLYGYTFGSGTRLTVV.

The chain employs TRBV5-1 and TRBJ1-2; 8 nucleotides line up with TRBD1. V shed 3 bases and J 2 bases; nucleotides not matched to a gene: 6. This CDR3 region has 15 residues. Germline CDR1 SGHRS, CDR2 YFSETQ. Here the CDR3 reads CASSYTRDRNYGYTF. CDR3 coding DNA: TGCGCCAGCAGCTATACCCGGGACAGGAACTATGGCTACACCTTC.

This clone was counted a single time. This rearrangement joins TRBV7-8 to TRBJ2-3, with 7 bases fitting TRBD1. The germline V gene encodes CDR1 SGHVS and CDR2 FQNEAQ. The CDR3 contains 15 residues. Trimming took 5 bases from V and 0 from J; bases not matched to a gene: 5. The CDR3: CASSGTDTSTDTQYF. The CDR3, as DNA: TGTGCCAGCAGCGGGACAGACACTAGCACAGATACGCAGTATTTT.

The V gene is TRBV5-4, the J gene TRBJ1-5; 10 positions agree with TRBD1. The trim removed 3 bases at V and 4 bases at J, leaving 4 bases unmatched. The CDR3 covers 15 residues. Germline CDR1 reads SGHNT; CDR2 reads YYREEE (reference sequence). CDR3 amino acids: CASSSGQGGNQPQHF. In DNA form, the CDR3 reads TGTGCCAGCAGCTCAGGACAGGGGGGGAATCAGCCCCAGCATTTT.

V usage is TRBV12-5 and J usage is TRBJ1-1; TRBD1 agrees at 8 bases. The CDR3 contains 17 residues. V lost 0 bases, J lost 1 base, and 7 bases stayed unmatched. CDR1 is LGHNT and CDR2 is FRNRAP in the germline V gene. This CDR3 is CASGLVGAGGANTEAFF. The CDR3 DNA reads as TGTGCTAGTGGTTTGGTAGGGGCAGGGGGCGCGAACACTGAAGCTTTCTTT.

V gene TRBV11-3 combines with J gene TRBJ1-1; D perhaps matches TRBD1 (5 bases). CDR1 is SGHNT, CDR2 YENEEA, per germline. This CDR3 has 13 residues. Deletions cut 5 bases from V and 5 bases from J, with 12 bases between. For the CDR3, the DNA is TGTGCCAGCAGCCCAGACGGGGGAACTGAAGCTTTCTTT. As protein: CASSPDGGTEAFF. Variable domain in full (rest from reference TRBV11-3 and TRBJ1-1): EAGVVQSPRYKIIEKKQPVAFWCNPISGHNTLYWYLQNLGQGPELLIRYENEEAVDDSQLPKDRFSAERLKGVDSTLKIQPAELGDSAVYLCASSPDGGTEAFFGQGTRLTVV.

The chain couples TRBV28 to TRBJ1-5; perhaps TRBD1 as D (5 bases). V lost 4 bases and J 2 bases, leaving 18 bases between the germline ends. Germline values: CDR1 MDHEN, CDR2 SYDVKM. The CDR3 is 17 residues long. CDR3 DNA: TGTGCCAGCAGTTCGACCTGGGCGACAGTTGGCAATCAGCCCCAGCATTTT. Its translation is CASSSTWATVGNQPQHF.

CDR3 region: CASSLWGLAGPDTYNEQFF. CDR3 DNA sequence: TGTGCCAGCAGCTTATGGGGACTAGCGGGGCCAGATACCTACAATGAGCAGTTCTTC. V usage is TRBV7-8 and J usage is TRBJ2-1; 13 bases agree with TRBD2. The length of the CDR3 is 19 residues. Germline values: CDR1 SGHVS, CDR2 FQNEAQ. V was pared by 2 bases and J by 2 bases, with 9 bases of the junction left unmatched.

The genes are TRBV18 and TRBJ2-7; 7 bases are a match to TRBD1. This CDR3 comprises 15 residues. In germline, CDR1 is KGHSH, CDR2 LQKENI. J gave up 0 bases and V 2 bases, and 4 bases lay outside the gene matches. CDR3 protein: CASSPGTGASYEQYF. For the CDR3, the DNA is TGTGCCAGCTCACCAGGAACAGGGGCCTCCTACGAGCAGTACTTC.

The rearrangement uses TRBV19 and TRBJ1-1, with D possibly being TRBD1 (6 bases). Trimming pared 8 bases from V and 0 bases from J, leaving 19 bases between. The CDR3 is 16 amino acids. Germline lookup yields CDR1 LNHDA and CDR2 SQIVND (reference sequence). The CDR3 DNA reads TGTGCCAGTTGCATGCTACATCGGACAGTGAACACTGAAGCTTTCTTT. As protein: CASCMLHRTVNTEAFF.

This chain connects TRBV7-2 to TRBJ1-5; TRBD1 is a possible D gene (6 bases). The CDR3 runs 15 residues. Trimming took 1 base from V and 1 from J, leaving 8 bases between them. Germline V gives CDR1 SGHTA, CDR2 FQGNSA. The DNA for the CDR3 is TGTGCCAGCAGCTTAGTGACAGGCAGCAATCAGCCCCAGCATTTT. Its translation is CASSLVTGSNQPQHF.

The J gene is TRBJ1-2, the V gene TRBV19; D gene uncertain. CDR3 length: 13 residues. CDR1 and CDR2 (germline): LNHDA, SQIVND (reference sequence). Deletions cut 1 base from V and 3 bases from J, with 6 bases between. The CDR3: CASSIGGDYGYTF. DNA of the CDR3: TGTGCCAGTAGTATAGGGGGAGACTATGGCTACACCTTC. The whole variable domain, filled in from reference TRBV19 and TRBJ1-2, reads DGGITQSPKYLFRKEGQNVTLSCEQNLNHDAMYWYRQDPGQGLRLIYYSQIVNDFQKGDIAEGYSVSREKKESFPLTVTSAQKNPTAFYLCASSIGGDYGYTFGSGTRLTVV.

The chain employs TRBV7-8 and TRBJ1-1; 9 bases are shared with TRBD1. The CDR3 is 15 residues long. With 5 bases clipped from V and 6 bases from J, the junction kept 10 bases outside the gene matches. Germline V gene sequence: CDR1 SGHVS, CDR2 FQNEAQ. CDR3 region: CASSPRDRVISEAFF. In DNA form, the CDR3 reads TGTGCCAGCAGCCCCCGGGACAGGGTAATCTCTGAAGCTTTCTTT.

In this sample, this clone turned up once. CDR3 sequence reads: CASRQGQGIGTEAFF. For the CDR3, the DNA is TGTGCCAGTAGACAAGGACAGGGGATCGGGACTGAAGCTTTCTTT. This chain connects TRBV19 to TRBJ1-1; TRBD1 matches 9 bases. CDR1 and CDR2 (germline): LNHDA, SQIVND (reference sequence). V was clipped by 6 bases and J by 5 bases; unmatched bases: 10. This CDR3 contains 15 residues.

V gene TRBV15 combines with J gene TRBJ1-6, with no clear D. V gave up 5 bases and J gave up 10 bases, with 18 bases separating them. CDR3 length: 15 residues. In germline, CDR1 is LNHNV, CDR2 YYDKDF (reference sequence). CDR3 amino acids: CATSGSGSFGSPLHF. As DNA, the CDR3 is TGTGCCACCAGCGGATCCGGGAGCTTCGGGTCACCCCTCCACTTT.

The chain couples TRBV5-1 to TRBJ2-1, with D possibly matching TRBD2 (6 bases). The CDR3 consists of 14 residues. Germline CDR1 is SGHRS and CDR2 is YFSETQ. V was clipped by 1 base and J by 8 bases, with 13 bases between them. The CDR3: CASSLLADLDEQFF. CDR3 coding DNA: TGCGCCAGCAGCTTGTTAGCGGACTTGGATGAGCAGTTCTTC.